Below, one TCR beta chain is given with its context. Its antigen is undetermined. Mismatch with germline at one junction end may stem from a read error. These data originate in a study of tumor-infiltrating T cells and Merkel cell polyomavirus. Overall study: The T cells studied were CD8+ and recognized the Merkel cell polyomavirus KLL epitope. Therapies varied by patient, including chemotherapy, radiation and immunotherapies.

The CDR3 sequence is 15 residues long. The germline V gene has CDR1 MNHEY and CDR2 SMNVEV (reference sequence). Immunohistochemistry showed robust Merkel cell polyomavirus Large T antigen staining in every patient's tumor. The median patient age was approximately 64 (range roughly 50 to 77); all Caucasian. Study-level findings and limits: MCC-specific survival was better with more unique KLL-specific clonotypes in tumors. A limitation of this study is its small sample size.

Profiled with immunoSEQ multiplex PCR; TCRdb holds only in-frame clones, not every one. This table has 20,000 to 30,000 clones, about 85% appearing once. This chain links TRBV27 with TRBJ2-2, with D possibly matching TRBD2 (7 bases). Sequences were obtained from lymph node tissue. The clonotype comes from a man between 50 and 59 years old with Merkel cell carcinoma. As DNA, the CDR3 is TGTGCCAGCAATTTATTGAGGGGGGGAACCGGGGAGCTGTTTTTT. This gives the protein CASNLLRGGTGELFF.